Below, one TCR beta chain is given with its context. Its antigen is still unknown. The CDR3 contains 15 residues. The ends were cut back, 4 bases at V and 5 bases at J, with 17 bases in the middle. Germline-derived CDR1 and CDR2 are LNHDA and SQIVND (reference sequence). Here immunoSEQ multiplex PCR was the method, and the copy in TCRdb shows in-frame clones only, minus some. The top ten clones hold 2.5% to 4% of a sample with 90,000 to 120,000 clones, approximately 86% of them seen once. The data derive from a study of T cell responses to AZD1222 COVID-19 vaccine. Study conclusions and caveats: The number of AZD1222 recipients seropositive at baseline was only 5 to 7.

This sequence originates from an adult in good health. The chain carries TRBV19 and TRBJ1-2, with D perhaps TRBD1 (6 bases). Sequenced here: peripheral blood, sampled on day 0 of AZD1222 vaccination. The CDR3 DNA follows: TGTGCCAGTAGTACCCCGACAGGCTACGGATATGGCTACACCTTC. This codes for CASSTPTGYGYGYTF.